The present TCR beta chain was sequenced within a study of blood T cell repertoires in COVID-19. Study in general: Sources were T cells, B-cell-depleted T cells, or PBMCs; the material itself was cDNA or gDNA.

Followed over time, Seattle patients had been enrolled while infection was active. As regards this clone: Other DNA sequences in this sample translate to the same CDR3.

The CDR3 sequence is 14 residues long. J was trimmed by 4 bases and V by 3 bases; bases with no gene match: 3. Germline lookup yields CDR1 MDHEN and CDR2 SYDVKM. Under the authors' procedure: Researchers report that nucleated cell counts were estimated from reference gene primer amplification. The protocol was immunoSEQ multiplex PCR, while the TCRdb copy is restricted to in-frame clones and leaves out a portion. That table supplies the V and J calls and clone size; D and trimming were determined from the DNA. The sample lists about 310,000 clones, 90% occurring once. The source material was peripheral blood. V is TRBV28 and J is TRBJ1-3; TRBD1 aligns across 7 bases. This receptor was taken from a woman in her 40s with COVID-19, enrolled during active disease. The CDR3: CASSLLQGGNTIYF. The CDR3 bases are TGTGCCAGCAGTTTGTTACAGGGGGGAAACACCATATATTTT.